This T cell receptor beta chain was identified during a study of CD8 T cells in Susac syndrome. RNA, at about 0.45 to 1 ug, was reverse transcribed with random hexamers. TCRdb recomputed calls from the immunoSEQ multiplex PCR reads with MiXCR, one row per CDR3 protein. The sample carries around 300,000 distinct CDR3 sequences, about nine tenths recorded once. The V gene lost 5 bases and the J gene lost 0 bases, with 11 bases spanning the gap. CDR1 is MNHEY, CDR2 SVGAGI, per germline. CDR3 length: 14 amino acids. The chain is built from TRBV6-5 and TRBJ2-7, with D unclear. Sequenced sample: CD8+ T cells from PBMCs. The TCR comes from a human donor with multiple sclerosis. The CDR3 here is CASSVEKYSYEQYF. The CDR3 coding sequence is TGTGCCAGCAGTGTCGAGAAATACTCCTACGAGCAGTACTTC.